This T cell receptor beta chain derives from a study of T-cell memory formation after mild COVID-19. Trimming removed 1 base at V and 8 bases at J, with 18 bases between. This CDR3 spans 16 amino acids. The V gene's germline CDR1 is SGHTA and CDR2 FQGNSA. TCRdb reprocessed the 5' RACE reads with MiXCR, giving one entry per CDR3 protein. Of about 340,000 distinct CDR3 sequences detected, 20% to 25% appear once; the ten largest clones hold under 15%. This TCR derives from an adult woman who had mild COVID-19 (a few samples of this study predate the infection). Cell type and time point are not known. Input material: PBMCs or a T cell subset sorted from them (not recorded which). The chain is built from TRBV7-2 and TRBJ2-1, with D possibly being TRBD2 (6 bases). CDR3 nucleotides: TGTGCCAGCAGCTTAGAGCCGCCCCTAGCGAGGGATGAGCAGTTCTTC. It is translated as CASSLEPPLARDEQFF.